This entry concerns a single TCR beta chain. This entry comes from a study of shared clonotypes between healthy human individuals. CD4+ cells were split into CD45RA+ naive and CD45RA-negative memory subsets. Clones were sequenced by immunoSEQ multiplex PCR, and TCRdb holds only the in-frame ones, with some missing. The sample has roughly 2 million clones, around 95% seen once. This CDR3 region has 17 residues. Germline assignment: CDR1 LNHDA and CDR2 SQIVND (reference sequence). V gave up 7 bases and J gave up 6 bases, with 27 bases separating them. The chain has TRBV19 and TRBJ1-1; possibly TRBD1 for D (5 bases). Specimen: naive CD4+ T cells sorted from blood. Subset given: CD45RA+ positively selected. The clonotype was recovered from a man aged 18 to 29 in good health. CDR3 sequence: CASTPRGWGSVSSEAFF. CDR3 DNA: TGTGCCAGTACCCCTCGAGGTTGGGGGAGCGTTAGCTCTGAAGCTTTCTTT.